This TCR beta chain was obtained from a study of regulatory T cells in long-lasting Graves disease. To make TCR beta libraries, researchers used iRepertoire HTBI primers and Arm-PCR of CDR3 regions. Each CDR3 protein is one row after TCRdb ran MiXCR on the multiplex PCR reads. The profile shows about 560,000 distinct CDR3 sequences, roughly a sixth of them singletons. This clonotype was detected only a few times. V gave up 4 bases and J gave up 2 bases, with 15 bases separating them. The CDR3 spans 15 residues. From germline, CDR1 is MNHNS and CDR2 SASEGT. As for time point: newly diagnosed GD, antithyroid drugs for less than 3 months. From RNA extracted from PBMCs, the TCR library was made. These sequences were also reported in another study, on T cells in Graves' hyperthyroidism and ophthalmopathy.

Here the sequenced sample was peripheral blood mononuclear cells (PBMCs), taken at new diagnosis, from a patient treated with antithyroid drugs. The chain has TRBV6-1 and TRBJ2-7; possible D gene TRBD2, 5 bases. This TCR derives from a man in his late teens or twenties with Graves disease. CDR3 nucleotides: TGTGCCAGCAGTGTCAATAAGAGGGATACCTACGAGCAGTACTTC. Translated: CASSVNKRDTYEQYF.